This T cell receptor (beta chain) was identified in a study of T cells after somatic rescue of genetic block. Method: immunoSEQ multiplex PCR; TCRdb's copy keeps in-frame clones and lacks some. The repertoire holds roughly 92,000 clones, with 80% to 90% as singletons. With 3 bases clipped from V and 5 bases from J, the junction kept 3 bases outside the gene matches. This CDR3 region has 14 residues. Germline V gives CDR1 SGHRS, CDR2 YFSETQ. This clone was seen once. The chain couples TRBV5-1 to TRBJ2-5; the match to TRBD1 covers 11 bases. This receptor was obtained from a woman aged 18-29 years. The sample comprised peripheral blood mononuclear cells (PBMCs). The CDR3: CASSSGTGGETQYF. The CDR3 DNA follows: TGCGCCAGCAGCTCCGGGACAGGGGGTGAGACCCAGTACTTC.